This TCR beta chain was recorded in a study of cytomegalovirus exposure and HLA in healthy donors. CDR1 SGHRS and CDR2 YFSETQ come from the germline V gene. This CDR3 spans 16 amino acids. The junction had 13 bases not matched to a gene; V was cut back by 4 bases and J by 8 bases. The primer mix had 60 Vbeta and 13 Jbeta primers. Clones were read by immunoSEQ multiplex PCR, and TCRdb kept only the in-frame ones, dropping some. The table has some 140,000 clones, roughly 70% seen once. This clone turned up a few times. The sequencing input was PBMCs. The V and J genes are TRBV5-1 and TRBJ1-4, with TRBD1 identical over 8 bases. The clonotype comes from a man aged 35 to 55 in good health and CMV-seronegative. Here the CDR3 reads CASSGLPGQDNEKLFF. CDR3 DNA sequence: TGCGCCAGCAGCGGATTACCGGGACAGGATAACGAAAAACTGTTTTTT.